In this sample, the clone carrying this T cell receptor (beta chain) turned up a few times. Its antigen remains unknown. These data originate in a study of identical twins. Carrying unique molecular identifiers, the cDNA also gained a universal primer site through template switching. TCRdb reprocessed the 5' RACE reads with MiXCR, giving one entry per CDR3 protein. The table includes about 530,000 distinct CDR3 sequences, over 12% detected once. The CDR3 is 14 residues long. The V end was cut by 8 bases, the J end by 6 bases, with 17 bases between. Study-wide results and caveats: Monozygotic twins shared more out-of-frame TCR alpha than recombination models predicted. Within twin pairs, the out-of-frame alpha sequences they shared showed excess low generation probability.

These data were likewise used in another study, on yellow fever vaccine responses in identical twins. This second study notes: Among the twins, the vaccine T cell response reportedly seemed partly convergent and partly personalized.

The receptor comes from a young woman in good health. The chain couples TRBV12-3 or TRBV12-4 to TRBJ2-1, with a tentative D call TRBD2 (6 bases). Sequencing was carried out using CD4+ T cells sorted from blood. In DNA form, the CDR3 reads TGTGCCAGCTCAGGAGGGCCCTTTGTCAATGAGCAGTTCTTC. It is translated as CASSGGPFVNEQFF.